This entry concerns a single T cell receptor (beta chain). The antigen remains unidentified. The assay was immunoSEQ multiplex PCR, and TCRdb's table has in-frame clones only and misses some. This sample yields over 45,000 clones, of which around 88% are seen a single time; 25% to 40% belongs to the top ten. This entry belongs to a study of OX40 agonist ivuxolimab in advanced cancers. Looking at the study overall: Patients with hepatocellular carcinoma, melanoma, renal cell or head and neck cancer made up the dose-escalation patients. Whole-study findings and limits: Average numbers of expanded clones were greater in CD8+ T cells than in CD4+. Several nonresponders also turned out to have low normalized T-cell clonal expansion. Both blood CD4+ and CD8+ T cells showed clonal growth by week 6 at 0.1 to 3.0 mg/kg.

CDR3 length: 18 residues. Germline V gives CDR1 SEHNR, CDR2 FQNEAQ (reference sequence). The V gene end was trimmed by 0 bases and the J gene end by 5 bases; junction bases not matched to a gene: 13. The gene calls are TRBV7-9 and TRBJ1-5, with 7 bases identical to TRBD1. The sequencing used CD4+ or CD8+ T cells sorted from blood, collected in a trial of the OX40 agonist ivuxolimab. This TCR was recovered from an adult with an advanced solid tumor such as melanoma, head and neck, liver or kidney cancer. Here the CDR3 DNA reads TGTGCCAGCAGCTTAGCGTCAGGGGGTTGGGATCCGGATCAGCCCCAGCATTTT. Translated: CASSLASGGWDPDQPQHF. The whole variable domain, filled in from reference TRBV7-9 and TRBJ1-5, reads DTGVSQNPRHKITKRGQNVTFRCDPISEHNRLYWYRQTLGQGPEFLTYFQNEAQLEKSRLLSDRFSAERPKGSFSTLEIQRTEQGDSAMYLCASSLASGGWDPDQPQHFGDGTRLSIL.